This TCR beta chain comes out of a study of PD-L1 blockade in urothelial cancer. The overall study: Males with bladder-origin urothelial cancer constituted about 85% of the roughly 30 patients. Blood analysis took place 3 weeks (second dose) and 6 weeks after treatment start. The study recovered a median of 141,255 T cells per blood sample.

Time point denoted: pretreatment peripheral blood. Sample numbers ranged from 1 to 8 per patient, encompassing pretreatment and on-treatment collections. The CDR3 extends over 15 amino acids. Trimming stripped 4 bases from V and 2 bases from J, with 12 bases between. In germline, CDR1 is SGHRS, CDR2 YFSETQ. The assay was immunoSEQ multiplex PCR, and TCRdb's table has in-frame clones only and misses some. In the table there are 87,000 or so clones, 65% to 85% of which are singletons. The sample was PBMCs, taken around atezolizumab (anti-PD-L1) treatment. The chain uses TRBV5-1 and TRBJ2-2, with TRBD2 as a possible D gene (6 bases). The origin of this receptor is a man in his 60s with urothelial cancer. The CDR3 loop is CASSVAVTNTGELFF. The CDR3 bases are TGCGCCAGCAGCGTAGCGGTAACCAACACCGGGGAGCTGTTTTTT.